The 12 T cell receptor beta chains below all came from one sample that was sequenced in a study of blood T cells in healthy people across ages. It was with a sample-barcoded 5' primer and a J-beta primer mix that a second PCR of roughly 6 to 12 cycles was run. TCRdb redid the calling of the 5' RACE reads with MiXCR, one entry per CDR3 protein. The sample holds more than 650,000 distinct CDR3 sequences; roughly 20% are singletons and the top ten take under 25%. Material: blood. The receptor source for this set is a man between 65 and 85 years old in good health.

The rearrangement links TRBV12-3 or TRBV12-4 to TRBJ1-3, with TRBD1 as a possible D gene (5 bases). V dropped 3 bases and J dropped 0 bases, with 18 bases sitting between them. CDR3 length: 18 amino acids. CDR3 sequence (DNA): TGTGCCAGCAGTTTTGTGTGGGAGACAGTCAGCTCTGGAAACACCATATATTTT. Protein sequence: CASSFVWETVSSGNTIYF.

This clonotype was counted between two and nine times. This chain uses TRBV13 with TRBJ1-5; D is undetermined. CDR3 length: 16 amino acids. Per the germline V gene, CDR1 is PRHDT and CDR2 is FYEKMQ (reference sequence). The V end was cut by 0 bases, the J end by 3 bases, with 12 bases between. The CDR3 DNA is TGTGCCAGCAGCTTAGGACAACTTAATATCAATCAGCCCCAGCATTTT. Encoded protein: CASSLGQLNINQPQHF.

This clonotype was observed at least ten times. The chain joins TRBV7-2 to TRBJ1-4; D ambiguous. V lost 2 bases and J lost 3, with 13 bases in between. Germline values: CDR1 SGHTA, CDR2 FQGNSA. The CDR3 runs to 16 residues. This CDR3 reads CASSLKGPRANEKLFF. The CDR3 nucleotides read TGTGCCAGCAGCTTAAAAGGACCGAGGGCTAATGAAAAACTGTTTTTT.

This clonotype was seen a handful of times. The V and J genes are TRBV12-3 or TRBV12-4 and TRBJ2-5; the D gene is possibly TRBD2 (7 bases). The DNA end is more similar to TRBJ2-1, so the J call may be wrong. The CDR3 runs 16 residues. The CDR3 nucleotides read TGTGCCAGCAGCAAACGTCTGGGGGGGGCTTACAATGAGCAGTTCTTC. Translated, it gives CASSKRLGGAYNEQFF.

The genes are TRBV5-1 and TRBJ2-1; 9 nucleotides match TRBD2. CDR1 SGHRS and CDR2 YFSETQ come from the germline V gene. The CDR3 is made up of 18 amino acids. After removal of 2 bases from V and 5 bases from J, the junction contained 14 bases not matched to a gene. CDR3 nucleotides: TGCGCCAGCAGCTTACTTGGCGGGAGGGCCGGGAAAGACAATGAGCAGTTCTTC. This encodes CASSLLGGRAGKDNEQFF.

This clonotype came up a few times. The chain combines TRBV20-1 with TRBJ1-4; tentatively, D is TRBD1 (5 bases). Germline lookup yields CDR1 DFQATT and CDR2 SNEGSKA (reference sequence). The CDR3 contains 15 residues. Trimming pared 0 bases from V and 4 bases from J, leaving 12 bases between. As DNA, the CDR3 is TGCAGTGCTAGAGATCCGGGACGGAATAATGAAAAACTGTTTTTT. Protein: CSARDPGRNNEKLFF.

The gene calls are TRBV5-1 and TRBJ2-5; 9 nucleotides line up with TRBD2. CDR1 SGHRS and CDR2 YFSETQ come from the germline V gene. The trim removed 4 bases at V and 2 bases at J, leaving 6 bases unmatched. This CDR3 has 15 amino acids. In DNA form, the CDR3 reads TGCGCCAGCAGCACCTTCCTAGCGGGGCAAGAGACCCAGTACTTC. Protein product: CASSTFLAGQETQYF.

This clonotype has only a few counts. J is TRBJ2-3 and V is TRBV4-1; TRBD2 agrees at 8 bases. CDR3 length equals 17 residues. V shed 4 bases and J 0 bases; nucleotides not matched to a gene: 9. The V gene's germline CDR1 is MGHRA and CDR2 YSYEKL. CDR3 sequence (DNA): TGCGCCAGCAGCCCCGGGGGCGGGGGGACTAGCACAGATACGCAGTATTTT. Translation: CASSPGGGGTSTDTQYF.

The gene calls are TRBV28 and TRBJ2-5; 8 nucleotides match TRBD1. The DNA end is a closer match to TRBJ2-7, so the J assignment may be wrong. Germline V CDR1 and CDR2: MDHEN, SYDVKM. This CDR3 spans 13 amino acids. The DNA of the CDR3 is TGTGCCAGCAGTTTGGGACAGGAGTACGAGCAGTACTTC. Its translation is CASSLGQEYEQYF.

This clonotype has just a few counts. The chain employs TRBV6-5 and TRBJ2-3; perhaps TRBD2 as D (6 bases). The length of the CDR3 is 16 residues. Germline assignment: CDR1 MNHEY and CDR2 SVGAGI. Trimming cost V 8 bases and J 2 bases, with 20 bases left between them. For the CDR3, the DNA is TGTGCCAGCTCTAGGGGCGGGACTTTCAACACAGATACGCAGTATTTT. Protein: CASSRGGTFNTDTQYF.

This clonotype was detected a few times. The CDR3 region is CAWSRGHQPQHF. The CDR3 coding sequence is TGTGCCTGGTCCAGGGGGCATCAGCCCCAGCATTTT. The rearrangement joins TRBV30 to TRBJ1-5; 8 bases fit TRBD1. Trimming at V came to 5 bases and at J to 5 bases, leaving 2 bases not matched to a gene. This CDR3 is 12 amino acids long. The germline CDR1 and CDR2 sequences are GTSNPN and SVGIG (reference sequence).

The chain combines TRBV7-3 with TRBJ2-5, with a possible D match to TRBD2 (6 bases). This CDR3 comprises 15 residues. Germline V gene data show CDR1 as SGHTA and CDR2 as FQGTGA. Trimming removed 2 bases from V and 2 bases from J, with 12 bases in between. CDR3 sequence: CASSLLAGRQETQYF. In nucleotides, the CDR3 is TGTGCCAGCAGCTTATTGGCGGGGAGGCAAGAGACCCAGTACTTC.